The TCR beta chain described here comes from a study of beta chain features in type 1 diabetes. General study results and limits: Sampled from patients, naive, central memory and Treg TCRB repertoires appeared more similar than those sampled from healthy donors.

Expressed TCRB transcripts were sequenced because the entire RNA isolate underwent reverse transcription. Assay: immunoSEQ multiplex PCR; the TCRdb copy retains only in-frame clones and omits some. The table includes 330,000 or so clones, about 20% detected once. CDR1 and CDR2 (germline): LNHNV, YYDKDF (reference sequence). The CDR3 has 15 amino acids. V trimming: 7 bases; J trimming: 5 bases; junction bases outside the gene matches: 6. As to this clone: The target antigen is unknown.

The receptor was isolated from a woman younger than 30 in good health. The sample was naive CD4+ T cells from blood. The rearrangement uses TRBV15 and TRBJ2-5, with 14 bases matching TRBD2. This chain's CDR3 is CATTTGLAGVETQYF. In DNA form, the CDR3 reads TGTGCCACCACCACGGGACTAGCGGGGGTTGAGACCCAGTACTTC.